A single sample is the source of the 29 T cell receptor beta chains below, sequenced in a study of chemoradiotherapy in HPV16-positive cancers. Only in-frame clones appear in the TCRdb table, and some are missing; sequencing was by immunoSEQ multiplex PCR. Of some 70,000 clones in the sample, roughly 90% were seen once. The specimen was blood, collected from a patient who underwent chemoradiotherapy. Every receptor here comes from a human donor with HPV-associated anogenital cancer.

The chain employs TRBV28 and TRBJ1-1; tentative D call: TRBD1 (5 bases). The CDR3 has 15 residues. Looked up from germline, CDR1 is MDHEN and CDR2 is SYDVKM. Trimming pared 3 bases from V and 5 bases from J, leaving 16 bases between. Written as DNA, the CDR3 is TGTGCCAGCAGTTTGGGGGGGGTCAGAGGGACTGAAGCTTTCTTT. Translation: CASSLGGVRGTEAFF. The whole variable domain, remainder taken from reference TRBV28 and TRBJ1-1, is DVKVTQSSRYLVKRTGEKVFLECVQDMDHENMFWYRQDPGLGLRLIYFSYDVKMKEKGDIPEGYSVSREKKERFSLILESASTNQTSMYLCASSLGGVRGTEAFFGQGTRLTVV.

V is TRBV6-1 and J is TRBJ2-3; TRBD2 agrees at 7 bases. V dropped 1 base and J dropped 2; count of bases not matched to a gene: 6. This CDR3 comprises 16 residues. CDR1 is MNHNS and CDR2 is SASEGT in the germline V gene. CDR3 sequence reads: CASSEGEGMVTDTQYF. CDR3 bases: TGTGCCAGCAGTGAAGGGGAGGGGATGGTCACAGATACGCAGTATTTT.

The genes are TRBV5-6 and TRBJ2-5; TRBD1 aligns across 7 bases. Germline V gene data show CDR1 as SGHDT and CDR2 as YYEEEE. J was trimmed by 4 bases and V by 0 bases; bases with no gene match: 6. The CDR3 runs to 15 residues. For the CDR3, the DNA is TGTGCCAGCAGCTTGGTACAGGGGACCCGAGAGACCCAGTACTTC. This encodes CASSLVQGTRETQYF. The full variable domain, completed using reference TRBV5-6 and TRBJ2-5, is DAGVTQSPTHLIKTRGQQVTLRCSPKSGHDTVSWYQQALGQGPQFIFQYYEEEERQRGNFPDRFSGHQFPNYSSELNVNALLLGDSALYLCASSLVQGTRETQYFGPGTRLLVL.

V is TRBV19 and J is TRBJ2-7; D is perhaps TRBD1 (6 bases). Germline V CDR1 and CDR2: LNHDA, SQIVND (reference sequence). V lost 5 bases and J 3 bases, leaving 14 bases between the germline ends. The CDR3 is 14 residues long. The CDR3 here is CASSVQGLIYEQYF. DNA for the CDR3: TGTGCCAGTAGTGTACAGGGCCTCATCTACGAGCAGTACTTC.

This clone was seen a single time. The chain links TRBV1 to TRBJ1-6. TRBV1 is marked as a pseudogene. The length of the CDR3 is 16 residues. In nucleotides, the CDR3 is TGCACCAGCAGCAATGGGGGGGCCAACTATAATTCACCCCTCCACTTT. Translating gives CTSSNGGANYNSPLHF.

The chain has TRBV15 and TRBJ2-7, with D possibly being TRBD2 (6 bases). The CDR3 is 16 residues long. Germline V gene lookup returns CDR1 LNHNV and CDR2 YYDKDF (reference sequence). V lost 5 bases and J lost 6, with 23 bases in between. In DNA, the CDR3 is TGTGCCACCAGCCCCAGAGGTCGGGGGTTTCCTCGCGAGCAGTACTTC. It encodes CATSPRGRGFPREQYF.

This clone turned up a few times. The junction departs from the called germline gene at one end, perhaps through a read error. This chain connects TRBV6-1 to TRBJ1-5, with unresolved D. The CDR3 spans 12 residues. CDR1 is MNHNS, CDR2 SASEGT, per germline. CDR3 nucleotides: TGTGCCAGCAGAGAAGGGAATCAGCCCCAGCATTTT. Its protein is CASREGNQPQHF.

The V call is TRBV9, the J call TRBJ1-1; no clear D. CDR3 length: 13 amino acids. The germline V gene encodes CDR1 SGDLS and CDR2 YYNGEE. V gave up 0 bases and J gave up 4 bases, with 7 bases separating them. The CDR3 DNA reads as TGTGCCAGCAGCGTAGAGGTATTCACTGAAGCTTTCTTT. The encoded protein is CASSVEVFTEAFF.

The chain employs TRBV5-1 and TRBJ1-2; a possible D gene is TRBD1 (6 bases). The V end was cut by 1 base, the J end by 7 bases, with 14 bases between. The CDR3 is 14 amino acids. Looked up from germline, CDR1 is SGHRS and CDR2 is YFSETQ. The CDR3 DNA follows: TGCGCCAGCAGCTTGCGGACAGATACGAGTGGCTACACCTTC. Protein sequence: CASSLRTDTSGYTF.

V gene TRBV6-5 combines with J gene TRBJ1-2, with D possibly TRBD1 on 5 matching bases. Between the trimmed V and J ends, which lost 5 bases and 4 bases, there was a span of 14 bases. The germline gives CDR1 MNHEY, CDR2 SVGAGI. The CDR3 sequence is 14 residues long. CDR3 in amino acids: CASSAQEIGYGYTF. In DNA, the CDR3 is TGTGCCAGCAGTGCACAGGAAATCGGCTATGGCTACACCTTC.

This chain uses TRBV6-1 with TRBJ1-2, with D possibly matching TRBD1 (5 bases). Per germline, CDR1 MNHNS and CDR2 SASEGT. This CDR3 has 14 residues. Deletions cut 1 base from V and 3 bases from J, with 9 bases between. The CDR3 DNA reads TGTGCCAGCAGTGAAGGCAGGGTTGACTATGGCTACACCTTC. Encoded protein: CASSEGRVDYGYTF.

The chain employs TRBV2 and TRBJ2-2; tentatively, D is TRBD1 or TRBD2 (5 bases each). From germline, CDR1 is SNHLY and CDR2 FYNNEI. V lost 9 bases and J 2 bases, leaving 16 bases between the germline ends. The CDR3 is 15 amino acids. The CDR3 region has the DNA TGTGCCAGGAACCCGGGACCCGGCAACACCGGGGAGCTGTTTTTT. Translated: CARNPGPGNTGELFF. Supplemented by reference TRBV2 and TRBJ2-2, the full variable domain reads EPEVTQTPSHQVTQMGQEVILRCVPISNHLYFYWYRQILGQKVEFLVSFYNNEISEKSEIFDDQFSVERPDGSNFTLKIRSTKLEDSAMYFCARNPGPGNTGELFFGEGSRLTVL.

V gene TRBV5-4 combines with J gene TRBJ2-1; D may be TRBD2 (6 bases). The CDR3 covers 14 residues. CDR1 SGHNT and CDR2 YYREEE come from the germline V gene (reference sequence). The V end was cut by 2 bases, the J end by 8 bases, with 14 bases between. CDR3 sequence: CASSLGGGEYEQFF. Here the CDR3 DNA reads TGTGCCAGCAGCTTAGGCGGCGGGGAGTATGAGCAGTTCTTC.

The gene calls are TRBV19 and TRBJ2-1; D perhaps matches TRBD1 (5 bases). In germline, CDR1 is LNHDA, CDR2 SQIVND (reference sequence). The length of the CDR3 is 14 residues. Trimming removed 6 bases at V and 7 bases at J, with 16 bases between. The CDR3 DNA reads as TGTGCCAGTAGCCCCTTTACCAGGGTAAATGAGCAGTTCTTC. It yields the protein CASSPFTRVNEQFF.

The chain carries TRBV19 and TRBJ2-6; a weak D match, TRBD1 (6 bases). Trimming pared 3 bases from V and 0 bases from J, leaving 18 bases between. The germline V gene encodes CDR1 LNHDA and CDR2 SQIVND (reference sequence). This CDR3 has 19 amino acids. The CDR3 sequence is CASSIRGDRSTSGANVLTF. The CDR3 DNA reads as TGTGCCAGTAGTATCCGAGGCGACAGGTCCACCTCTGGGGCCAACGTCCTGACTTTC.

The CDR3 spells CASSGARGNNQPQHF. CDR3 bases: TGTGCCAGCAGTGGGGCCAGGGGGAACAATCAGCCCCAGCATTTT. The chain joins TRBV6-1 to TRBJ1-5; TRBD1 aligns across 7 bases. This CDR3 is 15 amino acids long. V was clipped by 4 bases and J by 3 bases; unmatched bases: 6. Germline values: CDR1 MNHNS, CDR2 SASEGT.

The chain recombines TRBV7-9 with TRBJ1-2; D is perhaps TRBD1 (5 bases). This CDR3 has 13 residues. Between the trimmed V and J ends, which lost 1 base and 9 bases, there was a span of 12 bases. The germline V gene has CDR1 SEHNR and CDR2 FQNEAQ (reference sequence). The CDR3 nucleotides are TGTGCCAGCAGCTTAGATCGGGGGGTCCGCTACACCTTC. This sequence encodes CASSLDRGVRYTF.

This clone was seen a single time. The chain joins TRBV4-1 to TRBJ2-7, with D possibly matching TRBD1 (6 bases). This CDR3 has 14 amino acids. From germline, CDR1 is MGHRA and CDR2 YSYEKL. The germline V and J ends were trimmed by 1 base and 4 bases, with 11 bases remaining between them. The CDR3 spells CASSQATGLYEQYF. The CDR3 nucleotides are TGCGCCAGCAGCCAAGCGACAGGTTTATACGAGCAGTACTTC.

V usage is TRBV4-1 and J usage is TRBJ2-7, with a tentative D call TRBD1 (6 bases). V lost 4 bases, J lost 8 bases, and 15 bases lay in between. The germline V gene encodes CDR1 MGHRA and CDR2 YSYEKL. This CDR3 is built from 13 residues. This CDR3 reads CASSLLTGPQQYF. The DNA for the CDR3 is TGCGCCAGCAGCCTTTTAACAGGGCCGCAGCAGTACTTC.

The chain couples TRBV6-5 to TRBJ2-7; TRBD2 agrees at 9 bases. Germline-derived CDR1 and CDR2 are MNHEY and SVGAGI. The J segment lost 0 bases and the V segment lost 6 bases, leaving 3 bases of the junction unmatched. The CDR3 has 14 residues. CDR3 coding DNA: TGTGCCAGCAGACGTAGCGGGAGCTCCTACGAGCAGTACTTC. This codes for CASRRSGSSYEQYF.

Only one count was recorded for this clone. V is TRBV6-1 and J is TRBJ1-1; possibly TRBD1 for D (5 bases). CDR1 MNHNS and CDR2 SASEGT come from the germline V gene. The CDR3 covers 14 residues. V shed 7 bases and J shed 5 bases, with 17 bases lying between them. CDR3 nucleotides: TGTGCCAGCATTCGGGACCTAGGAAATACTGAAGCTTTCTTT. Residues: CASIRDLGNTEAFF.

The CDR3 DNA reads TGTGCCAGCAGTTACGGGGCTTCCTATGGCTACACCTTC. This translates into CASSYGASYGYTF. The chain is built from TRBV6-5 and TRBJ1-2; D is perhaps TRBD1 (5 bases). The CDR3 is made up of 13 amino acids. The germline V and J ends were trimmed by 2 bases and 4 bases, with 8 bases remaining between them. From germline, CDR1 is MNHEY and CDR2 SVGAGI.

This chain links TRBV29-1 with TRBJ2-2; 9 bases agree with TRBD1. The CDR3 has 15 amino acids. Germline V gene data show CDR1 as SQVTM and CDR2 as ANQGSEA. The J segment lost 6 bases and the V segment lost 4 bases, leaving 9 bases of the junction unmatched. The CDR3 coding sequence is TGCAGCGTTGTGAAAACAGGGGGCAAGGCCGGGGAGCTGTTTTTT. This encodes CSVVKTGGKAGELFF.

The V and J genes are TRBV6-5 and TRBJ2-5; D is tentatively TRBD1 or TRBD2 (5 bases each). CDR3 length equals 13 residues. Germline CDR1 is MNHEY and CDR2 is SVGAGI. V lost 9 bases and J lost 7, with 18 bases in between. CDR3 amino acids: CASNWRGEGTQYF. DNA of the CDR3: TGTGCCAGTAACTGGAGAGGGGAAGGGACCCAGTACTTC.

The gene calls are TRBV28 and TRBJ1-2, with a tentative D call TRBD1 (6 bases). The CDR3 totals 12 residues. V lost 6 bases and J 8 bases, leaving 13 bases between the germline ends. The germline V gene encodes CDR1 MDHEN and CDR2 SYDVKM. Written as DNA, the CDR3 is TGTGCCAGCAGCCTACTACAGGGAGGCTACACCTTC. The encoded protein is CASSLLQGGYTF.

The gene calls are TRBV30 and TRBJ2-7; no definite D call. The CDR3 runs to 12 residues. Deletions cut 7 bases from V and 2 bases from J, with 12 bases between. Germline CDR1 and CDR2: GTSNPN and SVGIG (reference sequence). The CDR3 DNA sequence: TGTGCCTCCCGTTGGGTTACCTACGAGCAGTACTTC. Protein: CASRWVTYEQYF.

V is TRBV28 and J is TRBJ1-1; D unresolved. V lost 4 bases and J lost 11, with 14 bases in between. Germline CDR1 reads MDHEN; CDR2 reads SYDVKM. This CDR3 is 12 amino acids long. CDR3 protein: CASSSKPLRAFF. The CDR3 region has the DNA TGTGCCAGCAGTTCAAAACCGTTGAGGGCTTTCTTT.

The chain is built from TRBV4-2 and TRBJ2-6, with D tentatively TRBD1 or TRBD2 (5 bases each). This CDR3 is built from 17 residues. Germline values: CDR1 LGHNA, CDR2 YNFKEQ. Trimming took off 0 bases at V and 0 bases at J, with 9 bases between the two ends. CDR3: CASSQEGDSSGANVLTF. As DNA, the CDR3 is TGTGCCAGCAGCCAAGAGGGGGATAGCTCTGGGGCCAACGTCCTGACTTTC.

The chain uses TRBV4-1 and TRBJ2-7; D is perhaps TRBD2 (6 bases). CDR3 size: 14 residues. Germline V CDR1 and CDR2: MGHRA, YSYEKL. The V end was cut by 0 bases, the J end by 2 bases, with 8 bases between. CDR3 amino acids: CASSQEEGPYEQYF. The CDR3 DNA sequence: TGCGCCAGCAGCCAAGAGGAGGGCCCCTACGAGCAGTACTTC.